This TCR beta chain was captured in a study of T cells after yellow fever vaccination. General study points: Highly abundant clonotypes carried over from the bulk population could end up in FACS-sorted repertoires as contaminants. Subsequent to the booster, the majority of primary-vaccination clones reappeared (less than 97% CD4, 80% to 90% CD8). Shared CD4/CD8 clonotypes were a small share, likely from convergent recombination.

TCRdb re-called the 5' RACE reads through MiXCR, storing one row per CDR3 protein. Here the sample spans about 500,000 distinct CDR3 sequences, about a sixth being singletons. V shed 4 bases and J shed 3 bases, with 22 bases lying between them. The CDR3 sequence is 18 residues long. Germline V CDR1 and CDR2: SGHAT, FQNNGV. This clonotype turned up a few times. Its antigen is unknown. The V and J genes are TRBV11-2 and TRBJ2-4; no clear D. The source of this sequence is a man aged 18 to 30 who received the YFV17D yellow fever vaccine. The specimen was PBMCs, collected about 5 days after the first yellow fever vaccination. The CDR3 bases are TGTGCCAGCAGCTCGGTTCGGCTAGTTGAATTAGGCAAAAACATTCAGTACTTC. Amino acid sequence: CASSSVRLVELGKNIQYF.